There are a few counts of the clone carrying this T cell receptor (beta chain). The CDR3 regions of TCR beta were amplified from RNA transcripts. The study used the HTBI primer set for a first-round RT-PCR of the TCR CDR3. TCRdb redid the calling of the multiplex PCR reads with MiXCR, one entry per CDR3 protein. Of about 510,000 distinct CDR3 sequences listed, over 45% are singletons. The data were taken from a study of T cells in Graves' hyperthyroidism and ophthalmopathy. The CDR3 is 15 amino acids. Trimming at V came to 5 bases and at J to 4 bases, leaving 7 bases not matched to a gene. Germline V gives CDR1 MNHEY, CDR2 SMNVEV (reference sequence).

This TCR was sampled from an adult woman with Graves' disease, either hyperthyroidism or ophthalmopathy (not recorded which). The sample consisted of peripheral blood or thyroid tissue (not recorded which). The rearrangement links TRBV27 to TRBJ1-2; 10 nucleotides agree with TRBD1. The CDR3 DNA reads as TGTGCCAGCAGTGACGGGACAGGGGACGTCTATGGCTACACCTTC. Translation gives CASSDGTGDVYGYTF.